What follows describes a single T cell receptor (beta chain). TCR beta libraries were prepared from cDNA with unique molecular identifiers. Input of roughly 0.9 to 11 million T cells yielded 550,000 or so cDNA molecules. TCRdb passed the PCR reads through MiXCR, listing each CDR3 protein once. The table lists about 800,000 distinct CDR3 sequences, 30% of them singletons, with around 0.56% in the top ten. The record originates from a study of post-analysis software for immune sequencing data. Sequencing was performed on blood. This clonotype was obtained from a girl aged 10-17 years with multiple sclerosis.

DNA of the CDR3: TGTGCCAGCAGGGGAGCGGGGGGTGGCTACACCTTC. This translates into CASRGAGGGYTF. The chain carries TRBV27 and TRBJ1-2, with D possibly TRBD1 on 5 matching bases. CDR1 is MNHEY and CDR2 is SMNVEV in the germline V gene (reference sequence). Trimming took 6 bases from V and 7 from J, leaving 12 bases between them. This CDR3 is 12 amino acids long.